The next 2 T cell receptor beta chains were all read from a single sample in a study of CD8 T cells in ankylosing spondylitis. One entry per CDR3 protein, called by TCRdb with MiXCR from the 5' RACE reads. The sample yields 200,000 to 300,000 distinct CDR3 sequences, 20% to 30% seen once. What was sequenced was blood, either unsorted or a sorted T cell fraction (not recorded which). Receptor source: a male donor with ankylosing spondylitis or in good health (not recorded which).

The CDR3 sequence: CATSESGLVETQYF. The CDR3 bases are TGTGCCACCAGTGAATCCGGACTGGTGGAGACCCAGTACTTC. The V gene is TRBV24-1, the J gene TRBJ2-5; D is possibly TRBD2 (5 bases). This CDR3 comprises 14 residues. Germline V gene data show CDR1 as KGHDR and CDR2 as SFDVKD. V was shortened by 4 bases and J by 5 bases, with 13 bases between the two germline ends.

The J gene is TRBJ2-7, the V gene TRBV21-1; the table names TRBD2, a call not compared with the DNA. TRBV21-1 is listed as a pseudogene. The CDR3 sequence is 16 residues long. CDR3 DNA: TGTGCCAGCAGCTTAAAGGAGGGGAATAATCGCTACGAGCAGTACTTC. Protein sequence: CASSLKEGNNRYEQYF.